This section outlines one T cell receptor (beta chain) sequence together with its context. The data derive from a study of cytomegalovirus exposure and HLA in healthy donors. 13 Jbeta primers and 60 Vbeta primers were used for the PCR. Sequenced by immunoSEQ multiplex PCR; TCRdb stores in-frame clones only, minus some. Of 150,000 or so clones in the sample, 65% to 80% were seen once. After removal of 7 bases from V and 7 bases from J, the junction contained 17 bases not matched to a gene. The CDR3 contains 16 residues. In germline, CDR1 is SQVTM, CDR2 ANQGSEA. This sequence was found in a middle-aged man in good health and CMV-seropositive. The sample was PBMCs. The chain employs TRBV29-1 and TRBJ1-5; 9 bases agree with TRBD1. This CDR3 is CSATLGGTGLGQPQHF. The CDR3 DNA reads as TGCAGCGCCACTTTAGGTGGGACAGGGTTAGGACAGCCCCAGCATTTT.